The 18 T cell receptor beta chains below all came from one sample that was sequenced in a study of OX40 agonist ivuxolimab in advanced cancers. Data came from immunoSEQ multiplex PCR; TCRdb stores just in-frame clones and leaves some out. This sample has about 31,000 clones; about 87% occur once, and the top ten carry roughly 27%. The starting material was CD4+ or CD8+ T cells sorted from blood, obtained in a trial of the OX40 agonist ivuxolimab. The source is an adult with an advanced solid tumor such as melanoma, head and neck, liver or kidney cancer.

The chain has TRBV7-9 and TRBJ1-2; 8 positions agree with TRBD1. The V gene end was trimmed by 5 bases and the J gene end by 7 bases; junction bases not matched to a gene: 6. The CDR3 is made up of 13 amino acids. Germline V lookup: CDR1 SEHNR, CDR2 FQNEAQ (reference sequence). CDR3 sequence reads: CASSLDRAAGYTF. In DNA form, the CDR3 reads TGTGCCAGCAGCCTGGACAGGGCGGCTGGCTACACCTTC.

The rearrangement links TRBV28 to TRBJ1-5, with unresolved D. Per the germline V gene, CDR1 is MDHEN and CDR2 is SYDVKM. V lost 2 bases to trimming and J lost 0 bases, with 8 bases between them. This CDR3 spans 15 amino acids. CDR3 loop: CASSLNLGSNQPQHF. The DNA for the CDR3 is TGTGCCAGCAGTTTAAATCTGGGTAGCAATCAGCCCCAGCATTTT.

The genes are TRBV15 and TRBJ2-7; D ambiguous. Trimming cost V 0 bases and J 0 bases, with 6 bases left between them. The germline V gene has CDR1 LNHNV and CDR2 YYDKDF (reference sequence). The CDR3 spans 14 residues. The CDR3 loop is CATSREILSYEQYF. The CDR3, as DNA: TGTGCCACCAGCAGAGAAATTCTCTCCTACGAGCAGTACTTC.

The CDR3 DNA is TGTGCCAGCCTAAAGACGGAAGTATACGAGCAGTACTTC. This gives the protein CASLKTEVYEQYF. The chain carries TRBV28 and TRBJ2-7, with no clear D. CDR1 MDHEN and CDR2 SYDVKM come from the germline V gene. V lost 8 bases and J lost 4, with 15 bases in between. The CDR3 has 13 amino acids.

This chain links TRBV6-4 with TRBJ1-1, with D uncertain. CDR1 is MRHNA and CDR2 is SNTAGT in the germline V gene. This CDR3 contains 15 residues. V shed 4 bases and J shed 0 bases, with 12 bases lying between them. The CDR3 here is CASSVHSELNTEAFF. CDR3 nucleotide sequence: TGTGCCAGCAGTGTCCACTCTGAGCTGAACACTGAAGCTTTCTTT.

The J gene is TRBJ2-3, the V gene TRBV27, with a tentative D call TRBD1 (6 bases). CDR1 is MNHEY, CDR2 SMNVEV, per germline (reference sequence). The CDR3 totals 15 residues. V gave up 2 bases and J gave up 2 bases, with 11 bases separating them. This chain's CDR3 is CASSLIRGSTDTQYF. Written as DNA, the CDR3 is TGTGCCAGCAGTTTAATCAGGGGCTCCACAGATACGCAGTATTTT.

The rearrangement joins TRBV29-1 to TRBJ2-7; the D gene is possibly TRBD2 (5 bases). CDR3 length equals 14 residues. V lost 2 bases, J lost 4 bases, and 15 bases lay in between. Germline values: CDR1 SQVTM, CDR2 ANQGSEA. The CDR3 coding sequence is TGCAGCGTTGAAAGTCCGGGAAGTACTTACGAGCAGTACTTC. This sequence encodes CSVESPGSTYEQYF.

The V gene is TRBV5-1, the J gene TRBJ1-3, with D possibly TRBD1 on 6 matching bases. Germline V gives CDR1 SGHRS, CDR2 YFSETQ. CDR3 length: 16 amino acids. Trimming left V 0 bases short and J 2 bases short, with 12 bases between. The CDR3 nucleotides read TGCGCCAGCAGCTTGGATGGGGGCACCCCTGGAAACACCATATATTTT. As protein: CASSLDGGTPGNTIYF.

The chain has TRBV27 and TRBJ1-1, with 9 bases that match TRBD1. CDR3 size: 13 residues. Germline V gene sequence: CDR1 MNHEY, CDR2 SMNVEV (reference sequence). With 7 bases clipped from V and 11 bases from J, the junction kept 11 bases outside the gene matches. This chain's CDR3 is CASKIQGAREAFF. The CDR3 coding sequence is TGTGCCAGCAAAATACAGGGGGCGCGGGAGGCTTTCTTT.

J is TRBJ1-6 and V is TRBV7-2, with 7 nucleotides matching TRBD1. This CDR3 region has 15 residues. Germline V CDR1 and CDR2: SGHTA, FQGNSA. The V gene end was trimmed by 1 base and the J gene end by 6 bases; junction bases not matched to a gene: 3. Here the CDR3 reads CASSLVWDSNSPLHF. In DNA, the CDR3 is TGTGCCAGCAGCTTAGTTTGGGACAGTAATTCACCCCTCCACTTT.

This clone showed up just a few times. This chain connects TRBV19 to TRBJ2-3; D is ambiguous. This CDR3 contains 14 residues. Germline loops: CDR1 LNHDA, CDR2 SQIVND (reference sequence). The V and J ends lost 5 bases and 4 bases respectively, with 13 bases between them. The chain's CDR3 is CASSSSLFPDTQYF. Written as DNA, the CDR3 is TGTGCCAGTAGTTCGTCATTATTCCCAGATACGCAGTATTTT.

This clone was observed once. The rearrangement joins TRBV18 to TRBJ2-5, with TRBD1 matching over 9 bases. This CDR3 comprises 15 residues. Unmatched junction bases numbered 2, after V lost 3 bases and J lost 0 bases. The germline gives CDR1 KGHSH, CDR2 LQKENI. The CDR3 DNA reads TGTGCCAGCTCACCCCGACAGGGGGACCAAGAGACCCAGTACTTC. Its translation is CASSPRQGDQETQYF.

The chain recombines TRBV28 with TRBJ1-5, with D perhaps TRBD1 (6 bases). Trimming took 2 bases from V and 4 from J, leaving 12 bases between them. Germline V CDR1 and CDR2: MDHEN, SYDVKM. The CDR3 covers 15 residues. CDR3 protein: CASSLTGQLNQPQHF. The CDR3 DNA reads as TGTGCCAGCAGTTTAACAGGACAGTTAAATCAGCCCCAGCATTTT.

The J gene is TRBJ2-1, the V gene TRBV19; D call uncertain. V lost 5 bases and J 8 bases, leaving 10 bases between the germline ends. The CDR3 contains 12 residues. CDR1 and CDR2 from the germline V gene are LNHDA and SQIVND (reference sequence). The CDR3 protein is CASSSRSDEQFF. CDR3 bases: TGTGCCAGTAGTTCCCGGTCGGATGAGCAGTTCTTC.

A word on this clone: The junction shows a germline mismatch at one end, possibly a read error. In DNA, the CDR3 is TGTGCCAGCAGCTTAGCAGGAACGAAGACCGGGGAGCTGTTTTTT. Residues: CASSLAGTKTGELFF. This chain links TRBV13 with TRBJ2-2; D remains unclear. Germline assignment: CDR1 PRHDT and CDR2 FYEKMQ (reference sequence). This CDR3 has 15 residues.

V usage is TRBV5-1 and J usage is TRBJ2-2; D possibly corresponds to TRBD2 (5 bases). The CDR3 totals 14 residues. Trimming removed 0 bases at V and 2 bases at J, with 5 bases between. Germline assignment: CDR1 SGHRS and CDR2 YFSETQ. The CDR3 loop is CASSLGLNTGELFF. The CDR3, as DNA: TGCGCCAGCAGCTTGGGACTAAACACCGGGGAGCTGTTTTTT.

This clone was detected once. The chain links TRBV4-2 to TRBJ2-5; D not resolved. V lost 4 bases to trimming and J lost 3 bases, with 12 bases between them. This CDR3 contains 14 residues. CDR1 is LGHNA, CDR2 YNFKEQ, per germline. The CDR3 bases are TGTGCCAGCAGCCGGGCCGGAGCCGAAGAGACCCAGTACTTC. Amino acid sequence: CASSRAGAEETQYF.

The chain recombines TRBV4-2 with TRBJ2-1; 11 bases fit TRBD2. V shed 3 bases and J 7 bases; nucleotides not matched to a gene: 17. The CDR3 extends over 19 amino acids. CDR1 and CDR2 (germline): LGHNA, YNFKEQ. The CDR3 reads CASSQEDMTIAGGLNEQFF. The CDR3 DNA sequence: TGTGCCAGCAGCCAGGAAGACATGACTATAGCGGGAGGGCTGAATGAGCAGTTCTTC.